Listed below are T cell receptor beta chains from one sample, sequenced in a study of blood T cell repertoires in COVID-19. Assay used: immunoSEQ multiplex PCR; TCRdb lists only in-frame clones, some missing. The sample comprises about 75,000 clones, approximately 86% of which are singletons, and about 6.5% rests with the top ten. Sequences were obtained from peripheral blood. These receptor sequences come from a man older than 75 with COVID-19, enrolled during active disease. Both conserved end residues are part of each CDR3. The D gene is left open where the match is weak. For some rows the clone size is stated as once, few or many, or as a class when expanded; others skip it.

d_call	clone_size	j_call	v_call	cdr3_aa	cdr3_nt
TRBD1	few	TRBJ1-2	TRBV27	CASSPTGGAGGYTF	TGTGCCAGCAGTCCTACAGGGGGCGCGGGTGGCTACACCTTC
TRBD1	few	TRBJ1-2	TRBV6-5	CASRSTGDGYGYTF	TGTGCCAGCAGGTCCACAGGGGACGGCTATGGCTACACCTTC
.	.	TRBJ1-1	TRBV5-1	CASSLGRHTEAFF	TGCGCCAGCAGCTTGGGGCGGCACACTGAAGCTTTTTTT
.	.	TRBJ2-2	TRBV12-5	CASATYSGAGELFF	TGTGCTAGTGCCACCTACTCCGGGGCCGGGGAGCTGTTTTTT
TRBD1	.	TRBJ1-5	TRBV28	CASSLPTGQFQPQHF	TGTGCCAGCAGCCTCCCGACAGGGCAGTTTCAGCCCCAGCATTTT
TRBD1	.	TRBJ1-5	TRBV19	CASSIEGVRGPNQPQHF	TGTGCCAGTAGTATAGAGGGGGTCAGGGGGCCGAATCAGCCCCAGCATTTT
TRBD1	.	TRBJ2-2	TRBV9	CASSLRDRANTGELFF	TGTGCCAGCAGCCTACGGGACAGGGCGAACACCGGGGAGCTGTTTTTT
.	.	TRBJ1-5	TRBV6-4	CASRTLFNQPQHF	TGTGCCAGCAGGACACTCTTCAATCAGCCCCAGCATTTT
.	.	TRBJ1-4	TRBV10-3	CAISGVPLFREKLFF	TGTGCCATCAGTGGAGTACCCCTGTTCAGGGAAAAACTGTTTTTT
TRBD1	.	TRBJ1-4	TRBV5-5	CASSGPGTVNEKLFF	TGTGCCAGCAGCGGCCCCGGGACAGTAAATGAAAAACTGTTTTTT
TRBD1	.	TRBJ2-5	TRBV28	CASNQGAGKETQYF	TGTGCCAGCAACCAGGGGGCTGGGAAAGAGACCCAGTACTTC